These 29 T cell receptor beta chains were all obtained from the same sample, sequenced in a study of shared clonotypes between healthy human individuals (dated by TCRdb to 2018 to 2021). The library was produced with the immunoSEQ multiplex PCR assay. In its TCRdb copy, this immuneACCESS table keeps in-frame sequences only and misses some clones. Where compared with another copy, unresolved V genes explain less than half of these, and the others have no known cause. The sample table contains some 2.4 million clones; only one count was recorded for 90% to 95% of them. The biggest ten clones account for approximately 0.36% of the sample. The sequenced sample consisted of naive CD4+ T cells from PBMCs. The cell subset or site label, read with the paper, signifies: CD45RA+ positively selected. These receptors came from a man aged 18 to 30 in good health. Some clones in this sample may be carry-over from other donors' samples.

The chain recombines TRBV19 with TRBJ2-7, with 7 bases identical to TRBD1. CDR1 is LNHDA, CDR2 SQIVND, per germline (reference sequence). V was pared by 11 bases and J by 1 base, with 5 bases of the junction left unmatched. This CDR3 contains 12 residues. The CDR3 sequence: CAAGTDSYEQYF. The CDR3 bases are TGTGCCGCCGGGACAGATTCCTACGAGCAGTACTTC.

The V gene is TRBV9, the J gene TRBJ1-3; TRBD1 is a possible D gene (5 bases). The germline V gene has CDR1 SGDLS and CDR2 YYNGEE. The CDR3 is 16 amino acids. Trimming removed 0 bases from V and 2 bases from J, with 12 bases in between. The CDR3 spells CASSVGFGGAGNTIYF. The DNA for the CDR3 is TGTGCCAGCAGCGTAGGTTTTGGGGGTGCTGGAAACACCATATATTTT.

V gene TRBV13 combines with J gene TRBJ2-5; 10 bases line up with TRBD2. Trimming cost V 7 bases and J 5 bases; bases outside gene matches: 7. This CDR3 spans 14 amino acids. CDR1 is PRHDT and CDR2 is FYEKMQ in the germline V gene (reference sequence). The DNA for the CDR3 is TGTGCCAGCACCCGACTAGCGGGTGTGGAGACCCAGTACTTC. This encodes CASTRLAGVETQYF.

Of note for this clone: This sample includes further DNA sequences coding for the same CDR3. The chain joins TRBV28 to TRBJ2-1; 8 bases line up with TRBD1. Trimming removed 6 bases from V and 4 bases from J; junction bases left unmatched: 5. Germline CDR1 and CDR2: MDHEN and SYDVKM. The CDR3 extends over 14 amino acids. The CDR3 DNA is TGTGCCAGCAGGGGGACAGGAGGATACAATGAGCAGTTCTTC. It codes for CASRGTGGYNEQFF.

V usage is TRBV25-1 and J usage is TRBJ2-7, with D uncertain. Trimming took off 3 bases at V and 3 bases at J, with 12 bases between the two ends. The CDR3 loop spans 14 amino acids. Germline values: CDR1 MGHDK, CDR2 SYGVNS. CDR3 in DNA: TGTGCCAGCAGTGAGAAACAGATGAACTACGAGCAGTACTTC. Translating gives CASSEKQMNYEQYF.

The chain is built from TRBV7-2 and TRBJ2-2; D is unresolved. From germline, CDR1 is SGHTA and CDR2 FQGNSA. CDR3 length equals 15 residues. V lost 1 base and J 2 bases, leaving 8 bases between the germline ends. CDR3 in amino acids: CASSLVFINTGELFF. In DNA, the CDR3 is TGTGCCAGCAGCTTAGTCTTTATCAACACCGGGGAGCTGTTTTTT. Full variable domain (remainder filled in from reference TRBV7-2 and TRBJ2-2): GAGVSQSPSNKVTEKGKDVELRCDPISGHTALYWYRQSLGQGLEFLIYFQGNSAPDKSGLPSDRFSAERTGGSVSTLTIQRTQQEDSAVYLCASSLVFINTGELFFGEGSRLTVL.

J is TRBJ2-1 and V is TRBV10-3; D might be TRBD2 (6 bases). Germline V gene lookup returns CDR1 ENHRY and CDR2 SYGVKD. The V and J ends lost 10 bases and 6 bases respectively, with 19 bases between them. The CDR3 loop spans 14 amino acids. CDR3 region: CATWTEGGVNEQFF. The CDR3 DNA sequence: TGTGCCACCTGGACGGAGGGTGGGGTCAATGAGCAGTTCTTC.

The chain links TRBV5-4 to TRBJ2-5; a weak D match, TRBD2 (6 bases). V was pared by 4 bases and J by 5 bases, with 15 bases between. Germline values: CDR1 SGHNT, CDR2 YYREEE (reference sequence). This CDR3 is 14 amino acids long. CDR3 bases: TGTGCCAGCAGCCTTAGGAGGGCCGGGGAGACCCAGTACTTC. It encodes CASSLRRAGETQYF.

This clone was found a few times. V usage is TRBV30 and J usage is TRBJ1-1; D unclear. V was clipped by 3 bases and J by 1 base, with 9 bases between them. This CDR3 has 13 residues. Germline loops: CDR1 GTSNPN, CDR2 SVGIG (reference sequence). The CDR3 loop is CAWSRDTNTEAFF. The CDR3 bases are TGTGCCTGGAGCAGAGATACGAACACTGAAGCTTTCTTT.

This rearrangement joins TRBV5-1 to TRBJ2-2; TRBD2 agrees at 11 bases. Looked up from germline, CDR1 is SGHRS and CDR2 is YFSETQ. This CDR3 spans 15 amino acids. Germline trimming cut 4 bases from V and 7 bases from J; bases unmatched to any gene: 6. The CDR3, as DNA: TGCGCCAGCAGCCAAACTAGCGGGAGCCACGGGGAGCTGTTTTTT. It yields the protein CASSQTSGSHGELFF.

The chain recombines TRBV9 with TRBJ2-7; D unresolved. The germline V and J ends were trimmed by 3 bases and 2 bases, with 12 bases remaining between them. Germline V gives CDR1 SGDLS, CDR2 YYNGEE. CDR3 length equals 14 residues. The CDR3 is CASSADPGAYEQYF. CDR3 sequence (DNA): TGTGCCAGCAGCGCCGACCCGGGTGCCTACGAGCAGTACTTC.

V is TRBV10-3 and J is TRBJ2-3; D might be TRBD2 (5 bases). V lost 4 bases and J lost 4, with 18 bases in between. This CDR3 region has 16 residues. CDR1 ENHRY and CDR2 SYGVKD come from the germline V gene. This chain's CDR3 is CAISASPSAGPDTQYF. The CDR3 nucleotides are TGTGCCATCAGTGCGTCGCCGTCGGCGGGCCCAGATACGCAGTATTTT.

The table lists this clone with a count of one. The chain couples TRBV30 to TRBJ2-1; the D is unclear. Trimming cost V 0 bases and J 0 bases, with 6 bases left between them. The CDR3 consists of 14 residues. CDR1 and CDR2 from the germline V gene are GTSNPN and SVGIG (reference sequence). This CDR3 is CAWSVGSSYNEQFF. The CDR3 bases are TGTGCCTGGAGTGTGGGTAGCTCCTACAATGAGCAGTTCTTC.

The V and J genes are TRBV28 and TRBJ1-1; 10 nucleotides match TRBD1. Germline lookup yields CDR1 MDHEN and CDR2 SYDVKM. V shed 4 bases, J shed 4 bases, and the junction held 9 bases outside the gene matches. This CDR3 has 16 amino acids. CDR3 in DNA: TGTGCCAGCAGTTACAGTCCGGGACAGGGGCCCACTGAAGCTTTCTTT. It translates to CASSYSPGQGPTEAFF. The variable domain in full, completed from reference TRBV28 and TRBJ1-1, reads DVKVTQSSRYLVKRTGEKVFLECVQDMDHENMFWYRQDPGLGLRLIYFSYDVKMKEKGDIPEGYSVSREKKERFSLILESASTNQTSMYLCASSYSPGQGPTEAFFGQGTRLTVV.

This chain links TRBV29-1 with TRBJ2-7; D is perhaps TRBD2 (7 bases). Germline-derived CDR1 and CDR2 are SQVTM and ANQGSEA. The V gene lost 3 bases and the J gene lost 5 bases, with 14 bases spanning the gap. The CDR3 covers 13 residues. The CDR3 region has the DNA TGCAGCGTTGATCGGGGGGCCTCGGACGAGCAGTACTTC. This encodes CSVDRGASDEQYF.

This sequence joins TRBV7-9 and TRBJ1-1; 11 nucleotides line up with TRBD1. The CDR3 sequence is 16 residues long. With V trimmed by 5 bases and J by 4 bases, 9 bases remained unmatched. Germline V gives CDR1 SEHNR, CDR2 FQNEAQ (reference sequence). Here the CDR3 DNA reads TGTGCCAGCAGCGGGACAGGGGGGGTTCGAAGCACTGAAGCTTTCTTT. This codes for CASSGTGGVRSTEAFF.

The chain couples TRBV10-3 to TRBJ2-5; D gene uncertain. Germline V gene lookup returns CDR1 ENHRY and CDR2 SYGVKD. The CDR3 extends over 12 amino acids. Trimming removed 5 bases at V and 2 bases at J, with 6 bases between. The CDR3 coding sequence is TGTGCCATCAGTTCTGCTCAAGAGACCCAGTACTTC. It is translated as CAISSAQETQYF.

CDR3 coding DNA: TGTGCCAGCAGTCCACAGGGGGGCCTTAACTATGGCTACACCTTC. As protein: CASSPQGGLNYGYTF. V gene TRBV28 combines with J gene TRBJ1-2; TRBD1 matches 8 bases. The CDR3 runs 15 residues. Germline V lookup: CDR1 MDHEN, CDR2 SYDVKM. Trimming took 5 bases from V and 1 from J; bases not matched to a gene: 6.

CDR3 sequence (DNA): TGTGCCAGCAGTTACACCCCGGGGGATACGCAGTATTTT. Amino acids: CASSYTPGDTQYF. The chain links TRBV6-6 to TRBJ2-3; D perhaps matches TRBD2 (5 bases). Germline CDR1 MNHNY, CDR2 SVGAGI (reference sequence). This CDR3 region has 13 residues. Trimming shortened V by 2 bases and J by 6 bases, and 9 bases separated the two germline ends.

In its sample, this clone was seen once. The CDR3 DNA follows: TGTGCCAGCCGGACTAGCGGGAGGGGGAGGACCGGGGAGCTGTTTTTT. Translated, it gives CASRTSGRGRTGELFF. This chain links TRBV2 with TRBJ2-2, with 15 bases lining up with TRBD2. CDR1 is SNHLY, CDR2 FYNNEI, per germline. CDR3 length equals 16 residues. V shed 8 bases and J 5 bases; nucleotides not matched to a gene: 6.

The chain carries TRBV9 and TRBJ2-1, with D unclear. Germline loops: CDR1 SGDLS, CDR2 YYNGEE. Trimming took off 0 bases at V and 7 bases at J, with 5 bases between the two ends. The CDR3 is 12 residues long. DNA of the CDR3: TGTGCCAGCAGCGTAGGCCTAAATGAGCAGTTCTTC. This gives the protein CASSVGLNEQFF.

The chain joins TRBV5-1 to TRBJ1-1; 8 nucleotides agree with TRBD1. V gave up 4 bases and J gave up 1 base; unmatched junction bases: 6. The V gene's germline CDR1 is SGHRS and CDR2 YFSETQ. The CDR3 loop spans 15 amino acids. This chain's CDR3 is CASSITGTGNTEAFF. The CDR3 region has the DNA TGCGCCAGCAGCATAACCGGGACAGGGAACACTGAAGCTTTCTTT.

CDR3 in DNA: TGTGCCATCAGTGAGCGCGGTGGGGGCAATCAGCCCCAGCATTTT. It is translated as CAISERGGGNQPQHF. J is TRBJ1-5 and V is TRBV10-3; the D is unclear. Germline V lookup: CDR1 ENHRY, CDR2 SYGVKD. This CDR3 comprises 15 residues. V was clipped by 2 bases and J by 2 bases, with 10 bases between them.

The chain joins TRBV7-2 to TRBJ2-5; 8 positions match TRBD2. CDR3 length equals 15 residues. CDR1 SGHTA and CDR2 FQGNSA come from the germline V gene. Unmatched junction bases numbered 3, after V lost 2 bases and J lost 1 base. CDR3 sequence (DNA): TGTGCCAGCAGCTTATGGAGCGGGGGCCAAGAGACCCAGTACTTC. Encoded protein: CASSLWSGGQETQYF.

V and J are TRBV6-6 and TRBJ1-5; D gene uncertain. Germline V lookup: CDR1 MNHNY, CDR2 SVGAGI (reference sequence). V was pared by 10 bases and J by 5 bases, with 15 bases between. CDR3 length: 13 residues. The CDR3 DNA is TGTGCCACCCGGACTGGACGAGATCAGCCCCAGCATTTT. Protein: CATRTGRDQPQHF.

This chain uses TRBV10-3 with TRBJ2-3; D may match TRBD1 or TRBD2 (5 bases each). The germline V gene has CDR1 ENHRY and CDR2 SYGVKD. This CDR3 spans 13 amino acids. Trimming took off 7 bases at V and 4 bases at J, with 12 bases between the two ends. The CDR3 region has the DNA TGTGCCATCACAGGCCAGGGAGCAGATACGCAGTATTTT. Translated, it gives CAITGQGADTQYF.

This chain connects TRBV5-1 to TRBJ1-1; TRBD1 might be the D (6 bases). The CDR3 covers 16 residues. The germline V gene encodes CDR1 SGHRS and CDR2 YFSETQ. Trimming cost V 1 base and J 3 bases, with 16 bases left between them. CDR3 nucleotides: TGCGCCAGCAGCTTGTTCTTGCCCACAGGGTACACTGAAGCTTTCTTT. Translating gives CASSLFLPTGYTEAFF.

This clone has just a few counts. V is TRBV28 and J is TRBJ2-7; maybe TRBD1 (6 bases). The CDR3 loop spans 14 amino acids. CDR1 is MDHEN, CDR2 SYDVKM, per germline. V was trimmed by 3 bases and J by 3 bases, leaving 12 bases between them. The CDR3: CASSFWGPNYEQYF. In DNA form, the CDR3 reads TGTGCCAGCAGTTTCTGGGGGCCAAACTACGAGCAGTACTTC.

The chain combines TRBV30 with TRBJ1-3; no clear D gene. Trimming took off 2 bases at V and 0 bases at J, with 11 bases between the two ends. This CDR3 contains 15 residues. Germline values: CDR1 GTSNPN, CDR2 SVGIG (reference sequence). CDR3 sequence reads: CAWSRRANSGNTIYF. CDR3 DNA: TGTGCCTGGAGTCGGCGGGCGAACTCTGGAAACACCATATATTTT.